This T cell receptor beta chain derives from a study of T cell repertoires in cytomegalovirus infection. Study-wide context: Public TCR beta signature analysis indicated the presence of both CMV infection and matching HLA type.

Each CDR3 protein gets one entry after TCRdb re-called the reads with MiXCR. Of 130,000 or so distinct CDR3 sequences listed, about 6.5% are singletons. This CDR3 has 15 residues. Germline loops: CDR1 SQVTM, CDR2 ANQGSEA. V dropped 5 bases and J dropped 9 bases, with 23 bases sitting between them. The rearrangement joins TRBV29-1 to TRBJ1-5; a possible D gene is TRBD1 (6 bases). The receptor's source is a human donor in good health (CMV status not recorded). Some clones in this sample may be carry-over from other donors' samples. Sequenced: PBMCs. CDR3 sequence (DNA): TGCAGCGTTACTCTTGGAGGGAAAGGGGGGGGGCCCCAGCATTTT. Encoded protein: CSVTLGGKGGGPQHF.